The 8 T cell receptor beta chains presented below share a single source sample, sequenced in a study of blood T cell repertoires in COVID-19. The method was immunoSEQ multiplex PCR; TCRdb's version includes in-frame clones alone and lacks a portion of them. The table has around 250,000 clones, approximately 89% seen once. Specimen: peripheral blood. The receptor set was obtained from a woman aged 55-69 years who had recovered from COVID-19.

The V call is TRBV7-9, the J call TRBJ1-4; unclear D gene. Germline-derived CDR1 and CDR2 are SEHNR and FQNEAQ (reference sequence). There are 15 residues in the CDR3. Between the trimmed V and J ends, which lost 3 bases and 0 bases, there was a span of 8 bases. The CDR3 here is CASSFPQTTNEKLFF. CDR3 bases: TGTGCCAGCAGCTTCCCACAGACAACTAATGAAAAACTGTTTTTT.

The chain joins TRBV13 to TRBJ2-7; D is undetermined. CDR1 PRHDT and CDR2 FYEKMQ come from the germline V gene (reference sequence). V was shortened by 0 bases and J by 0 bases, with 3 bases between the two germline ends. The CDR3 consists of 13 residues. The CDR3 DNA reads as TGTGCCAGCAGCTTAGGTCTCTCCTACGAGCAGTACTTC. It yields the protein CASSLGLSYEQYF.

V usage is TRBV6-6 and J usage is TRBJ2-7; D is perhaps TRBD1 (6 bases). This CDR3 is 14 amino acids long. Germline-derived CDR1 and CDR2 are MNHNY and SVGAGI (reference sequence). Trimming shortened V by 8 bases and J by 4 bases, and 18 bases separated the two germline ends. The CDR3 DNA sequence: TGTGCCAGCCTAAACCACCAGGGGCGATACGAGCAGTACTTC. It is translated as CASLNHQGRYEQYF.

This clone was detected once. The chain has TRBV28 and TRBJ2-7; 9 bases align to TRBD1. The germline gives CDR1 MDHEN, CDR2 SYDVKM. Trimming removed 7 bases from V and 2 bases from J; junction bases left unmatched: 6. There are 14 residues in the CDR3. The CDR3 DNA follows: TGTGCCAGCAACGGACAGGGGCAACCCTACGAGCAGTACTTC. This translates into CASNGQGQPYEQYF.

This chain links TRBV19 with TRBJ2-3; D not certain. Germline lookup yields CDR1 LNHDA and CDR2 SQIVND (reference sequence). V shed 5 bases and J shed 2 bases, with 5 bases lying between them. The CDR3 has 12 residues. The CDR3 spells CASSPNTDTQYF. The CDR3 DNA follows: TGTGCCAGTAGTCCAAACACAGATACGCAGTATTTT.

The chain links TRBV19 to TRBJ2-3, with 12 bases lining up with TRBD2. The V and J ends lost 4 bases and 4 bases, in that order; junction bases with no gene match: 3. The CDR3 totals 15 residues. Germline CDR1 LNHDA, CDR2 SQIVND (reference sequence). The CDR3 nucleotides are TGTGCCAGTAGTAGCGGACTAGCGGGGCCAGATACGCAGTATTTT. Translation gives CASSSGLAGPDTQYF.

V is TRBV2 and J is TRBJ2-2; D is perhaps TRBD2 (6 bases). Trimming stripped 4 bases from V and 4 bases from J, with 7 bases between. Germline V CDR1 and CDR2: SNHLY, FYNNEI. There are 13 residues in the CDR3. CDR3 nucleotides: TGTGCCAGCAGTGGGGGAGGCACCGGGGAGCTGTTTTTT. Translating gives CASSGGGTGELFF.

V gene TRBV19 combines with J gene TRBJ1-1, with a tentative D call TRBD1 (6 bases). The CDR3 is 14 amino acids. V lost 6 bases, J lost 1 base, and 12 bases lay in between. CDR1 LNHDA and CDR2 SQIVND come from the germline V gene (reference sequence). The CDR3 region is CASRPGQQNTEAFF. CDR3 nucleotide sequence: TGTGCCAGTAGGCCGGGACAACAGAACACTGAAGCTTTCTTT.